The text below deals with one TCR beta chain. Its binding antigen is unknown. Base quality data are lacking; no much larger clone is found one base away. During colonoscopy, one to two pinch biopsies were obtained from the rectum for research. The control children had a colonoscopy because IBD was suspected, but their endoscopy was normal both macroscopically and histologically, and none were diagnosed with IBD within the following year. Rectal biopsies were digested with proteinase K before DNA isolation. The Wizard kit (Promega) was used to extract genomic DNA from both blood and intestinal samples. This sample was included in a study of pediatric ulcerative colitis (dated by TCRdb to about 2019). Broadly, across the study: From roughly 9 newly diagnosed, treatment-naive pediatric ulcerative colitis patients and four non-IBD control children, paired blood and rectal samples were collected. The paper as a whole reports these results and caveats: Controls, mild-moderate and acute severe colitis patients were separated by rectal repertoire features, and reduced rectal diversity due to clonal expansions was observed in acute severe colitis. For technical reasons, substantially fewer templates were yielded by the blood samples of a couple of patients, and these blood samples were excluded from blood-rectal overlap analysis. Because repertoires were derived from total lymphocyte DNA, patterns in rare subsets such as regulatory T cells may not have been reflected. Only a handful of individuals were included in the healthy control group, which was small. A couple of rectal CDR3 clonotypes were found in every ulcerative colitis patient but in no control. Rectal pinch biopsies may have included blood-derived T cells, especially in patients with overt colitis. Significantly higher autologous blood-rectal clonal overlap was found in ulcerative colitis patients than in controls, which suggested increased T cell trafficking to inflamed tissue.

The CDR3 measures 14 amino acids from cysteine to phenylalanine. The CDR3 DNA has 42 bases and is translated from base 1. The junction shows trimming of 3 bases on V and 5 bases on J, plus 14 bases between the germline ends. The CDR1 and CDR2 encoded by the germline V gene are MDHEN and SYDVKM. Using the immunoSEQ TRB Survey service, rearranged CDR3 beta regions were amplified from genomic DNA with multiplex V and J primers. To keep depth equal across samples, survey-level sequencing depth of up to 500,000 reads per sample was applied. Libraries were purified, pooled and sequenced on Illumina technology. Per the authors' processing: immunoSEQ online tools were used for productive clonality, sample overlap, pairwise scatters, CDR3 beta length, V/D/J gene usage and productiveness. Calculated diversity was the number of unique rearrangements divided by total templates times 100; Shannon and Simpson indices were also computed. For principal component analysis, Z-score normalized data were analyzed with the R prcomp function and the ggbiplot package. Blood-rectal clonal overlap within each subject was quantified with Morisita's index. TCRdb re-hosts the immuneACCESS table, in-frame sequences only. Its copies lack some clones; in the studies checked, an unresolved V gene accounts for under half of them, and the cause for the rest is not known. V and J calls plus clone size are reproduced from that table; the DNA served to infer D and trimming. In all, the sample holds some 15,000 clones, and 80% of those were seen once. The ten biggest clones cover 6% to 9.5% of the sample.

The chain is made from TRBV28 and TRBJ2-7; possibly the D gene is TRBD2, per 5 matching bases. The source is a boy younger than 18 who was a control in a study of pediatric ulcerative colitis. The sample consisted of gut tissue. Read as DNA, the sequence is TGTGCCAGCAGTTTCGAGGGTGGTACTGACGAGCAGTACTTC. Translated, this gives CASSFEGGTDEQYF.